This T cell receptor (beta chain) came from a study of T cells after yellow fever vaccination. At the level of the study: Libraries from low-cell-number fractions were prepared with the SMART-Seq v4 Ultra Low Input RNA kit.

V was pared by 6 bases and J by 5 bases, with 21 bases between. CDR3 length: 16 amino acids. CDR1 and CDR2 (germline): WSHSY, SAAADI. In regard to this clonotype: Its antigen is unidentified.

TCRdb processed the 5' RACE reads anew with MiXCR; each CDR3 protein has one entry. The profile shows 500,000 to 550,000 distinct CDR3 sequences, just over 20% of them singletons. Study-wide results and caveats: There was a possibility that FACS-sorted repertoires contained abundant clonotypes contaminating from the bulk population. Compared with primary, the secondary response was weaker and peaked at day 5, not 15.

The V and J genes are TRBV10-2 and TRBJ2-3; D remains unclear. The source of this sequence is a man younger than 30 who received the YFV17D yellow fever vaccine. The specimen comprised PBMCs, sampled about 21 days after the first yellow fever vaccination. Here the CDR3 reads CASSRHVAPSGDTQYF. The CDR3, as DNA: TGCGCCAGCAGCCGCCATGTAGCCCCGTCCGGAGATACGCAGTATTTT.